The 22 T cell receptor beta chains below were found in one sample sequenced in a study of blood T cell repertoires in COVID-19. TCRdb's table, derived via immunoSEQ multiplex PCR, lists solely in-frame clones and lacks some. The sample shows about 38,000 clones, about 85% of them seen only once. The sequencing sample was made of peripheral blood. The receptors stem from a man aged 55 to 70 with COVID-19, enrolled during active disease.

The chain recombines TRBV7-2 with TRBJ2-5, with D possibly matching TRBD1 (6 bases). Looked up from germline, CDR1 is SGHTA and CDR2 is FQGNSA. V was clipped by 4 bases and J by 1 base, with 16 bases between them. The CDR3 covers 16 residues. DNA of the CDR3: TGTGCCAGCAGCTCAGGGGTTATAGGGGGCCAAGAGACCCAGTACTTC. Translation: CASSSGVIGGQETQYF.

The chain couples TRBV19 to TRBJ2-5, with 8 bases that match TRBD1. J was trimmed by 5 bases and V by 5 bases; bases with no gene match: 7. Germline CDR1 LNHDA, CDR2 SQIVND (reference sequence). This CDR3 contains 14 residues. The CDR3 DNA reads as TGTGCCAGTAGTTCATCAGGGGGCCGGGAGACCCAGTACTTC. This translates into CASSSSGGRETQYF.

This sequence joins TRBV9 and TRBJ2-7; tentative D call: TRBD1 (6 bases). Per the germline V gene, CDR1 is SGDLS and CDR2 is YYNGEE. The CDR3 spans 15 residues. Trimming left V 0 bases short and J 5 bases short, with 15 bases between. For the CDR3, the DNA is TGTGCCAGCAGCGTAGCCCCGAGCAGGGGCGACGAGCAGTACTTC. It is translated as CASSVAPSRGDEQYF.

This sequence joins TRBV7-9 and TRBJ2-3, with 7 bases identical to TRBD2. This CDR3 is 16 amino acids long. CDR1 is SEHNR and CDR2 is FQNEAQ in the germline V gene (reference sequence). V dropped 0 bases and J dropped 1; count of bases not matched to a gene: 4. The CDR3 is CASSLAGGSGTDTQYF. The CDR3 nucleotides are TGTGCCAGCAGCTTAGCAGGCGGGAGTGGCACAGATACGCAGTATTTT.

V and J are TRBV6-5 and TRBJ1-1; maybe TRBD1 (6 bases). The CDR3 runs to 12 residues. The V and J ends lost 4 bases and 5 bases respectively, with 8 bases between them. Germline CDR1 MNHEY, CDR2 SVGAGI. The chain's CDR3 is CASSSQGTEAFF. The CDR3 DNA reads TGTGCCAGCAGTTCGCAGGGGACTGAAGCTTTCTTT.

The chain is built from TRBV27 and TRBJ1-5; 8 bases line up with TRBD1. Germline V gives CDR1 MNHEY, CDR2 SMNVEV (reference sequence). V lost 5 bases, J lost 6 bases, and 3 bases stayed unmatched. The CDR3 runs to 13 residues. CDR3 DNA: TGTGCCAGCAGTCCGGACAGGGTTCAGCCCCAGCATTTT. This sequence encodes CASSPDRVQPQHF.

This clone has a handful of counts. CDR3 in amino acids: CASSHPDRSYEQYF. In nucleotides, the CDR3 is TGCGCCAGCAGCCACCCGGACAGGTCCTACGAGCAGTACTTC. The chain couples TRBV4-1 to TRBJ2-7; TRBD1 aligns across 7 bases. With V trimmed by 3 bases and J by 1 base, 3 bases remained unmatched. CDR1 and CDR2 (germline): MGHRA, YSYEKL. The CDR3 is 14 amino acids.

The V and J genes are TRBV28 and TRBJ1-2, with a weak D call TRBD1 (5 bases). CDR3 length: 13 amino acids. Trimming pared 5 bases from V and 5 bases from J, leaving 12 bases between. Germline lookup yields CDR1 MDHEN and CDR2 SYDVKM. The CDR3 DNA follows: TGTGCCAGCAGTCCCGGCAGGGTTTATGGCTACACCTTC. The encoded protein is CASSPGRVYGYTF.

This sequence joins TRBV11-2 and TRBJ2-3; 12 bases line up with TRBD2. CDR3 size: 16 residues. V gave up 0 bases and J gave up 5 bases; unmatched junction bases: 3. Germline lookup yields CDR1 SGHAT and CDR2 FQNNGV. The CDR3 bases are TGTGCCAGCAGCTTAGAACCGGGACTAGCGGGAGATACGCAGTATTTT. Residues: CASSLEPGLAGDTQYF.

The J gene is TRBJ2-1, the V gene TRBV5-6; D possibly corresponds to TRBD2 (6 bases). Germline V lookup: CDR1 SGHDT, CDR2 YYEEEE. The CDR3 contains 14 residues. Trimming removed 1 base from V and 8 bases from J, with 13 bases in between. The CDR3 sequence: CASSLTGDSDEQFF. For the CDR3, the DNA is TGTGCCAGCAGCTTGACCGGGGACTCCGATGAGCAGTTCTTC. The full variable domain, its missing parts supplied by reference TRBV5-6 and TRBJ2-1, is DAGVTQSPTHLIKTRGQQVTLRCSPKSGHDTVSWYQQALGQGPQFIFQYYEEEERQRGNFPDRFSGHQFPNYSSELNVNALLLGDSALYLCASSLTGDSDEQFFGPGTRLTVL.

This clone has just a few counts. The rearrangement uses TRBV19 and TRBJ2-7, with 9 nucleotides matching TRBD1. The V gene's germline CDR1 is LNHDA and CDR2 SQIVND (reference sequence). CDR3 length: 15 amino acids. After removal of 7 bases from V and 5 bases from J, the junction contained 12 bases not matched to a gene. The CDR3 protein is CASMRTGVERNEQYF. The CDR3 coding sequence is TGTGCCAGTATGAGGACAGGGGTCGAGAGGAACGAGCAGTACTTC. Based on the CDR3 plus reference TRBV19 and TRBJ2-7, the full variable domain is DGGITQSPKYLFRKEGQNVTLSCEQNLNHDAMYWYRQDPGQGLRLIYYSQIVNDFQKGDIAEGYSVSREKKESFPLTVTSAQKNPTAFYLCASMRTGVERNEQYFGPGTRLTVT.

The chain carries TRBV28 and TRBJ2-2, with D unclear. The CDR3 has 13 amino acids. Trimming removed 6 bases from V and 5 bases from J, with 10 bases in between. Germline V CDR1 and CDR2: MDHEN, SYDVKM. As DNA, the CDR3 is TGTGCCAGCAGGCGCCCCAGGACCGGGGAGCTGTTTTTT. It is translated as CASRRPRTGELFF.

The chain has TRBV5-1 and TRBJ2-1; 8 nucleotides align to TRBD2. J lost 6 bases, V lost 3 bases, and 11 bases had no gene match. The CDR3 sequence is 16 residues long. In germline, CDR1 is SGHRS, CDR2 YFSETQ. CDR3 sequence (DNA): TGCGCCAGCAGCTCGACGACTAGCGAAACCGGCAATGAGCAGTTCTTC. This encodes CASSSTTSETGNEQFF. Together with reference TRBV5-1 and TRBJ2-1, the CDR3 gives the full variable domain: KAGVTQTPRYLIKTRGQQVTLSCSPISGHRSVSWYQQTPGQGLQFLFEYFSETQRNKGNFPGRFSGRQFSNSRSEMNVSTLELGDSALYLCASSSTTSETGNEQFFGPGTRLTVL.

J is TRBJ2-7 and V is TRBV6-5, with 8 bases fitting TRBD2. The CDR3 runs 14 residues. Germline CDR1 is MNHEY and CDR2 is SVGAGI. V was clipped by 7 bases and J by 4 bases; unmatched bases: 9. The CDR3 here is CASIPGGGQYEQYF. In DNA form, the CDR3 reads TGTGCCAGCATCCCCGGGGGGGGCCAGTACGAGCAGTACTTC.

This clone occurred once. The chain links TRBV5-1 to TRBJ2-5; 16 bases agree with TRBD2. CDR3 length: 17 residues. The junction had 6 bases not matched to a gene; V was cut back by 2 bases and J by 5 bases. CDR1 SGHRS and CDR2 YFSETQ come from the germline V gene. CDR3 sequence (DNA): TGCGCCAGCAGCTTACCGGGACTAGCGGGAGGGCCGGAGACCCAGTACTTC. It codes for CASSLPGLAGGPETQYF. Combining the CDR3 with reference TRBV5-1 and TRBJ2-5 gives the whole variable domain KAGVTQTPRYLIKTRGQQVTLSCSPISGHRSVSWYQQTPGQGLQFLFEYFSETQRNKGNFPGRFSGRQFSNSRSEMNVSTLELGDSALYLCASSLPGLAGGPETQYFGPGTRLLVL.

The chain employs TRBV10-3 and TRBJ1-3; a possible D gene is TRBD1 (5 bases). The length of the CDR3 is 15 residues. Per germline, CDR1 ENHRY and CDR2 SYGVKD. The V end lost 6 bases, the J end lost 1 base, and 13 bases lay between the germline ends. CDR3 residues: CAIRPSTVSGNTIYF. The DNA for the CDR3 is TGTGCCATCAGGCCCTCGACAGTGTCTGGAAACACCATATATTTT.

The chain joins TRBV19 to TRBJ2-2, with 7 positions matching TRBD1. Germline V gene data show CDR1 as LNHDA and CDR2 as SQIVND (reference sequence). The CDR3 has 15 residues. The ends lost 1 base at V and 4 bases at J; junction bases unmatched: 3. The CDR3 reads CASSIVRGRTGELFF. The CDR3 coding sequence is TGTGCCAGTAGTATAGTTAGGGGGCGCACCGGGGAGCTGTTTTTT.

DNA of the CDR3: TGTGCCTGGAGTCCCGCCGGAGATCAGCCCCAGCATTTT. Amino acids: CAWSPAGDQPQHF. The chain employs TRBV30 and TRBJ1-5; D is unresolved. CDR1 and CDR2 from the germline V gene are GTSNPN and SVGIG (reference sequence). The V end was cut by 2 bases, the J end by 5 bases, with 10 bases between. This CDR3 comprises 13 residues.

This clone was counted between two and nine times. This chain uses TRBV5-5 with TRBJ1-2; D ambiguous. Germline V lookup: CDR1 SGHKS, CDR2 YYEKEE (reference sequence). This CDR3 spans 13 amino acids. The V and J ends lost 2 bases and 8 bases respectively, with 13 bases between them. CDR3: CASSLMVSAGYTF. The CDR3 nucleotides read TGTGCCAGCAGCTTAATGGTCAGTGCCGGCTACACCTTC.

V gene TRBV6-2 or TRBV6-3 combines with J gene TRBJ1-1; D is unclear. V shed 2 bases and J shed 1 base, with 8 bases lying between them. The CDR3 has 14 amino acids. Germline V gene data show CDR1 as MNHEY and CDR2 as SVGEGT. CDR3 protein: CASSYVGANTEAFF. The CDR3 DNA is TGTGCCAGCAGTTACGTTGGAGCGAACACTGAAGCTTTCTTT.

The gene calls are TRBV6-5 and TRBJ2-7; weak D call: TRBD1 (5 bases). The V end was cut by 4 bases, the J end by 3 bases, with 13 bases between. The length of the CDR3 is 14 residues. Germline lookup yields CDR1 MNHEY and CDR2 SVGAGI. The CDR3 DNA sequence: TGTGCCAGCAGTTGGGGCCAACGAAGCTACGAGCAGTACTTC. Translating it yields CASSWGQRSYEQYF.

This chain uses TRBV10-3 with TRBJ2-3, with a possible D match to TRBD2 (5 bases). The CDR3 consists of 15 residues. The germline V gene encodes CDR1 ENHRY and CDR2 SYGVKD. The germline V and J ends were trimmed by 11 bases and 3 bases, with 21 bases remaining between them. The CDR3 DNA reads as TGTGCCTCTTCACCTAGTGGGGAGCAGACAGATACGCAGTATTTT. Translating gives CASSPSGEQTDTQYF.